The 10 T cell receptor beta chains below come from one sample, sequenced in a study of regulatory and conventional T cells in RAG deficiency. Method: immunoSEQ multiplex PCR; TCRdb's copy keeps in-frame clones and lacks some. The sample contains around 30,000 clones, 85% to 90% of which appear only once. Separately, the same data were catalogued under a study of regulatory T cells. In that study: Primers: 52 TRBV forward and 13 TRBJ reverse.

Sequencing input: CD8+ T cells sorted from blood. The receptors originated from a human donor in good health.

This chain links TRBV28 with TRBJ2-5; D not resolved. The length of the CDR3 is 15 residues. Trimming cost V 3 bases and J 3 bases, with 14 bases left between them. Germline V CDR1 and CDR2: MDHEN, SYDVKM. The CDR3 sequence is CASSFARQVEETQYF. In DNA form, the CDR3 reads TGTGCCAGCAGTTTTGCCCGTCAGGTAGAAGAGACCCAGTACTTC.

The chain links TRBV10-3 to TRBJ2-7, with D unclear. V lost 7 bases and J 2 bases, leaving 6 bases between the germline ends. The CDR3 is 11 residues long. Germline V gene sequence: CDR1 ENHRY, CDR2 SYGVKD. The CDR3 loop is CAIMGTYEQYF. The CDR3 bases are TGTGCCATCATGGGGACCTACGAGCAGTACTTC.

The chain combines TRBV2 with TRBJ2-7, with D perhaps TRBD1 (6 bases). Germline V lookup: CDR1 SNHLY, CDR2 FYNNEI. The CDR3 is 11 amino acids. The germline V and J ends were trimmed by 8 bases and 3 bases, with 8 bases remaining between them. The CDR3 spells CASLTGYEQYF. CDR3 coding DNA: TGTGCCAGCCTGACAGGCTACGAGCAGTACTTC.

J is TRBJ2-2 and V is TRBV11-3; TRBD1 matches at 9 bases. V trimming: 0 bases; J trimming: 5 bases; junction bases outside the gene matches: 7. CDR3 length equals 17 residues. The germline V gene encodes CDR1 SGHNT and CDR2 YENEEA. The CDR3 loop is CASSLDLTGQGTGELFF. The CDR3 nucleotides read TGTGCCAGCAGCTTAGATTTAACGGGACAGGGTACCGGGGAGCTGTTTTTT.

V gene TRBV27 combines with J gene TRBJ1-1, with D possibly being TRBD1 (5 bases). The V gene's germline CDR1 is MNHEY and CDR2 SMNVEV (reference sequence). The CDR3 covers 16 residues. The V gene lost 6 bases and the J gene lost 3 bases, with 20 bases spanning the gap. The CDR3 nucleotides read TGTGCCAGCAGAGAGGAAATTGGGGGTAGAGACACTGAAGCTTTCTTT. It encodes CASREEIGGRDTEAFF.

The chain employs TRBV9 and TRBJ2-3; 7 nucleotides align to TRBD2. CDR1 and CDR2 from the germline V gene are SGDLS and YYNGEE. The J segment lost 2 bases and the V segment lost 4 bases, leaving 10 bases of the junction unmatched. The CDR3 consists of 16 residues. CDR3 in DNA: TGTGCCAGCAGCCCACGAGCGGGACTCAACACAGATACGCAGTATTTT. This translates into CASSPRAGLNTDTQYF.

This clone came up once. The chain couples TRBV5-1 to TRBJ2-7, with no clear D. Trimming cost V 0 bases and J 5 bases, with 9 bases left between them. The CDR3 extends over 13 amino acids. Germline V lookup: CDR1 SGHRS, CDR2 YFSETQ. CDR3 protein: CASSLGGWDEQYF. As DNA, the CDR3 is TGCGCCAGCAGCTTGGGGGGATGGGACGAGCAGTACTTC.

V and J are TRBV7-9 and TRBJ1-1; maybe TRBD1 (6 bases). This CDR3 contains 13 residues. Trimming cost V 5 bases and J 6 bases, with 13 bases left between them. Germline-derived CDR1 and CDR2 are SEHNR and FQNEAQ (reference sequence). In nucleotides, the CDR3 is TGTGCCAGCAGCCGGGGGGGCGCGTCTGAAGCTTTCTTT. This sequence encodes CASSRGGASEAFF.

The V gene is TRBV7-8, the J gene TRBJ2-1; D is unclear. Germline V gives CDR1 SGHVS, CDR2 FQNEAQ. The CDR3 consists of 15 residues. V lost 6 bases and J lost 0, with 12 bases in between. CDR3 protein: CASSPLTTSYNEQFF. The CDR3 DNA reads TGTGCCAGCAGTCCGCTAACTACCTCCTACAATGAGCAGTTCTTC. The complete variable domain, with remaining parts taken from reference TRBV7-8 and TRBJ2-1, reads GAGVSQSPRYKVAKRGQDVALRCDPISGHVSLFWYQQALGQGPEFLTYFQNEAQLDKSGLPSDRFFAERPEGSVSTLKIQRTQQEDSAVYLCASSPLTTSYNEQFFGPGTRLTVL.

The genes are TRBV5-1 and TRBJ2-7; D gene unclear. This CDR3 contains 16 residues. The germline V gene encodes CDR1 SGHRS and CDR2 YFSETQ. The V and J ends lost 4 bases and 0 bases respectively, with 17 bases between them. For the CDR3, the DNA is TGCGCCAGCAGCCCTCCGCGCGAGGATTTCTCCTACGAGCAGTACTTC. It encodes CASSPPREDFSYEQYF.